This is a list of T cell receptor beta chains from one sample in a study of shared clonotypes between healthy human individuals. Libraries were prepared by immunoSEQ multiplex PCR; TCRdb keeps only in-frame clonotypes and omits some of them. The repertoire has over 2 million clones, 85% to 95% of them found once; the top ten carry 0.37%. The sequenced sample consisted of naive CD4+ T cells from PBMCs. Receptors were obtained from a man between 18 and 29 years old in good health. Some clones in this sample may be carry-over from other donors' samples. The CDR3 runs from the conserved cysteine through the conserved F or W. The order of the fields is clone size, V gene, D gene, J gene, CDR3 protein, CDR3 DNA. D genes are given only for firm matches. Clone size is stated in some rows and not others, as once, few, many or a class when expanded.

NA	TRBV21-1	NA	TRBJ2-7	CASSHPLVNEQYF	TGTGCCAGCAGCCATCCTCTAGTAAACGAGCAGTACTTC
NA	TRBV18	NA	TRBJ1-4	CASSPMTATLGNEKLFF	TGTGCCAGCTCACCAATGACAGCAACCCTAGGGAACGAAAAACTGTTTTTT
NA	TRBV4-1	TRBD1	TRBJ2-6	CASSPKFTGTGGTGANVLTF	TGCGCCAGCAGCCCTAAATTTACCGGGACAGGGGGCACTGGGGCCAACGTCCTGACTTTC
NA	TRBV13	TRBD1	TRBJ1-3	CASSSGQGSGVGYF	TGTGCCAGCAGCTCAGGACAGGGGTCGGGTGTCGGATATTTT
NA	TRBV5-1	NA	TRBJ2-7	CASRSSQSYEQYF	TGCGCCAGCAGAAGCAGCCAATCCTACGAGCAGTACTTC
NA	TRBV6-5	NA	TRBJ2-2	CASSYSRRGATGELFF	TGTGCCAGCAGTTACTCGCGCAGGGGGGCCACCGGGGAGCTGTTTTTT
once	TRBV30	NA	TRBJ2-7	CAWSAPGYEQYF	TGTGCCTGGAGTGCTCCGGGATACGAGCAGTACTTC
NA	TRBV10-1	TRBD1	TRBJ2-7	CASSESGTGTYEQYF	TGCGCCAGCAGTGAGTCCGGGACAGGGACCTACGAGCAGTACTTC
NA	TRBV28	TRBD1	TRBJ2-2	CASSPRQGKSRANTGELFF	TGTGCCAGCAGTCCACGACAGGGTAAGAGTCGAGCGAACACCGGGGAGCTGTTTTTT
once	TRBV5-5	TRBD1	TRBJ2-7	CASSSRTGGLVEQYF	TGTGCCAGCAGCTCTCGGACAGGGGGCCTGGTCGAGCAGTACTTC
NA	TRBV5-6	NA	TRBJ2-7	CASSLGSGTYEQYF	TGTGCCAGCAGCTTGGGCTCGGGGACCTACGAGCAGTACTTC
NA	TRBV7-9	NA	TRBJ1-2	CASSLTGGDGYTF	TGTGCCAGCAGCTTAACAGGAGGCGATGGCTACACCTTC
NA	TRBV6-1	TRBD2	TRBJ2-7	CASSEPRTRLVQYF	TGTGCCAGCAGTGAACCCAGGACTAGGTTGGTGCAGTACTTC
NA	TRBV27	NA	TRBJ2-4	CASSFERGRRNIQYF	TGTGCCAGCAGTTTCGAGAGGGGAAGGAGAAACATTCAGTACTTC
NA	TRBV7-3	TRBD1	TRBJ2-1	CASSFDGTGGYEQFF	TGTGCCAGCAGCTTCGACGGGACAGGGGGCTATGAGCAGTTCTTC
NA	TRBV18	TRBD1	TRBJ2-7	CASSLSGGNTYEQYF	TGTGCCAGCTCACTTTCAGGGGGCAACACCTACGAGCAGTACTTC
NA	TRBV7-2	TRBD2	TRBJ2-3	CASSSAGYTDTQYF	TGTGCCAGCAGCTCAGCGGGGTACACAGATACGCAGTATTTT
NA	TRBV6-5	NA	TRBJ1-1	CASIRNRDLNTEAFF	TGTGCCAGCATCCGAAACCGGGACTTGAACACTGAAGCTTTCTTT
once	TRBV4-1	NA	TRBJ1-1	CASASTRGAGTEAFF	TGCGCCAGCGCTTCCACTCGGGGGGCTGGGACTGAAGCTTTCTTT
once	TRBV30	NA	TRBJ1-1	CAWNSGTLDTEAFF	TGTGCCTGGAACTCCGGGACCCTTGATACTGAAGCTTTCTTT
NA	TRBV28	NA	TRBJ1-1	CASRGHGDTEAFF	TGTGCCAGCAGGGGCCACGGAGACACTGAAGCTTTCTTT
once	TRBV18	NA	TRBJ1-1	CASSTVGPGSRTEAFF	TGTGCCAGCTCAACCGTCGGTCCCGGGTCACGGACTGAAGCTTTCTTT
once	TRBV5-1	TRBD1	TRBJ1-2	CASSRTGAGYGYTF	TGCGCCAGCAGCCGGACAGGGGCGGGCTATGGCTACACCTTC
NA	TRBV7-2	NA	TRBJ1-5	CASSLARDNLGSQHF	TGTGCCAGCAGCTTAGCCCGGGACAACCTGGGGTCCCAGCATTTT
NA	TRBV5-1	TRBD2	TRBJ2-3	CASSTGTSDDTQYF	TGCGCCAGCAGCACCGGGACTAGCGACGATACGCAGTATTTT
once	TRBV7-3	NA	TRBJ2-2	CASSFLAAPGTGELFF	TGTGCCAGCAGCTTTTTAGCGGCCCCGGGGACCGGGGAGCTGTTTTTT
NA	TRBV4-1	NA	TRBJ1-5	CASSQDPRNQPQHF	TGCGCCAGCAGCCAAGACCCGCGAAATCAGCCCCAGCATTTT
once	TRBV2	NA	TRBJ2-2	CASSQGNTGELFF	TGTGCCAGCAGTCAGGGGAACACCGGGGAGCTGTTTTTT
NA	TRBV14	TRBD1	TRBJ2-1	CASSPGQGGYNEQFF	TGTGCCAGCAGCCCGGGACAGGGTGGATACAATGAGCAGTTCTTC
NA	TRBV6-1	NA	TRBJ1-2	CASSEVMVSYGYTF	TGTGCCAGCAGTGAAGTTATGGTTTCCTATGGCTACACCTTC
NA	TRBV27	TRBD1	TRBJ2-1	CASGRGTGGRNEQFF	TGTGCCAGCGGAAGGGGGACAGGGGGCCGGAATGAGCAGTTCTTC
once	TRBV7-2	NA	TRBJ2-4	CASSFVGLKNIQYF	TGTGCCAGCAGCTTTGTGGGTCTCAAAAACATTCAGTACTTC
NA	TRBV11-2	NA	TRBJ2-2	CASSLGTTYTGELFF	TGTGCCAGCAGCTTAGGGACTACATACACCGGGGAGCTGTTTTTT
NA	TRBV7-2	NA	TRBJ2-7	CASSPYGRGVAYEQYF	TGTGCCAGCAGCCCGTACGGAAGGGGGGTCGCCTACGAGCAGTACTTC